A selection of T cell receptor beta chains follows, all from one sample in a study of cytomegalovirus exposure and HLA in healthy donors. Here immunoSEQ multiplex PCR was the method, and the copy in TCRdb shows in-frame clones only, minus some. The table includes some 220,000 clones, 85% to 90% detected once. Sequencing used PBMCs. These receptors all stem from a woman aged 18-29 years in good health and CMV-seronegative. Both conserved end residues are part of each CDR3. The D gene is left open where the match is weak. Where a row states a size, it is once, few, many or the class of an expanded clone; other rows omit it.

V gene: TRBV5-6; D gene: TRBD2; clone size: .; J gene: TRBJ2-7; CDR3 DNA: TGTGCCAGCAGCTGGCGGAATAGCGGGGGGGCGGGCGAGCAGTACTTC; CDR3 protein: CASSWRNSGGAGEQYF
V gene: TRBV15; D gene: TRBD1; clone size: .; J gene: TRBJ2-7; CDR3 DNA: TGTGCCACCAGCGAGGACAGGGGCTACGAGCAGTACTTC; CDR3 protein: CATSEDRGYEQYF
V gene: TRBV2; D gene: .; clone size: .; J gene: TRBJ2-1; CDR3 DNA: TGTGCCAGCAGTAAGATAGCGGTTATCAGGAATGAGCAGTTCTTC; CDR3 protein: CASSKIAVIRNEQFF
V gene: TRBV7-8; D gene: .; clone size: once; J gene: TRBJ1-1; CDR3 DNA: TGTGCCAGCAGCTTAGCAGGGGGTCTGAACACTGAAGCTTTCTTT; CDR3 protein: CASSLAGGLNTEAFF
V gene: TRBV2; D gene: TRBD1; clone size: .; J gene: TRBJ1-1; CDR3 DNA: TGTGCCAGCAGAGCCGGACAGGTCATGAACACTGAAGCTTTCTTT; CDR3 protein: CASRAGQVMNTEAFF
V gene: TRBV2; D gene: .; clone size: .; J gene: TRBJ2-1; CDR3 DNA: TGTGCCAGCAGTCCCTGGGGGCGCGAGCAGTTCTTC; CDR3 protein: CASSPWGREQFF
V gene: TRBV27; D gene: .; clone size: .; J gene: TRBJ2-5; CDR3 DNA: TGTGCCAGCAGGCCGACGGTCGGGAAGGGAGAGACCCAGTACTTC; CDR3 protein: CASRPTVGKGETQYF
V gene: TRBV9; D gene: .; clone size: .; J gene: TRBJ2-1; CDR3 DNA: TGTGCCAGCAGCCTCAATCGGGGCAATGAGCAGTTCTTC; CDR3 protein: CASSLNRGNEQFF
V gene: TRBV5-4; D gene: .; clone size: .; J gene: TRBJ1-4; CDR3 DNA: TGTGCCAGCAGCTCGGCTAATGAAAAACTGTTTTTT; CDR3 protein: CASSSANEKLFF
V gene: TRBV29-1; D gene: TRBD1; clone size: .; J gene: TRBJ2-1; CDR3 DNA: TGCAGCGTTGCTCACCGGGACAGCTCCTACAATGAGCAGTTCTTC; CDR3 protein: CSVAHRDSSYNEQFF
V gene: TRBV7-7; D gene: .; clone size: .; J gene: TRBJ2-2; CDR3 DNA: TGTGCCAGCAGCTTAGGAGTTCCCTTGTTCACCGGGGAGCTGTTTTTT; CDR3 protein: CASSLGVPLFTGELFF
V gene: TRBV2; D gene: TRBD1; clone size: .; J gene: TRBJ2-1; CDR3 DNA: TGTGCCAGCAGTTGGGACAGTTACAATGAGCAGTTCTTC; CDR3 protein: CASSWDSYNEQFF
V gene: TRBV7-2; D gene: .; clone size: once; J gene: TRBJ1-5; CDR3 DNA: TGTGCCAGCAGCTTAGAGAGGGCGGGGGGTCAGCCCCAGCATTTT; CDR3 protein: CASSLERAGGQPQHF
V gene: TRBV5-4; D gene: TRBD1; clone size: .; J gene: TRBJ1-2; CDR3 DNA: TGTGCCAGCAGCTCACGGGACAGATTAAACTATGGCTACACCTTC; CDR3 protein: CASSSRDRLNYGYTF
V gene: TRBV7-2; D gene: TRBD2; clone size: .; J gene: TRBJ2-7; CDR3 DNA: TGTGCCAGCAGCTTAGACCCGACTAGCGGTCTACGAGTGCAGTACTTC; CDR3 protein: CASSLDPTSGLRVQYF
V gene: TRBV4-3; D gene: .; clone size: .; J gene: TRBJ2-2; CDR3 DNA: TGCGCCAGCAGCCAAGTTTGGCGGGGGCCAGAGTACGGCACCGGGGAGCTGTTTTTT; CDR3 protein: CASSQVWRGPEYGTGELFF
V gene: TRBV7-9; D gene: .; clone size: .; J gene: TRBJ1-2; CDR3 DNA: TGTGCCAGTAGCCCACCAGGGAGGGGCGGCTACACCTTC; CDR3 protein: CASSPPGRGGYTF
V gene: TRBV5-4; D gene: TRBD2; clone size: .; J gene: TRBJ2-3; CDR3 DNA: TGTGCCAGCAGCTTGCTCAGCGGGGGGCCGAGCACAGATACGCAGTATTTT; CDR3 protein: CASSLLSGGPSTDTQYF
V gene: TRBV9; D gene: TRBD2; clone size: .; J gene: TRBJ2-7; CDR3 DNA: TGTGCCAGCAGCCCAGGGACTAGCGGAACCTACGAGCAGTACTTC; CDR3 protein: CASSPGTSGTYEQYF
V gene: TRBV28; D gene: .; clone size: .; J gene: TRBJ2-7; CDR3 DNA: TGTGCCAGCAGTCCCCCCGTTAGGGGATCCTACGAGCAGTACTTC; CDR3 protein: CASSPPVRGSYEQYF
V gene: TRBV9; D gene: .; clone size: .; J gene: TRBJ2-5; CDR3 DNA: TGTGCCAGCAGCGTAGTTGGGGGGCAAGAGACCCAGTACTTC; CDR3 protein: CASSVVGGQETQYF
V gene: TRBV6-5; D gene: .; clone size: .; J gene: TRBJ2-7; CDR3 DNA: TGTGCCAGCAGCCCCTCAGGGGGGTCCTACGAGCAGTACTTC; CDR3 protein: CASSPSGGSYEQYF
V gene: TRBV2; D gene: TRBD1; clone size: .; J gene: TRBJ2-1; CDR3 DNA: TGTGCCAGCAGTGAAGGGCAGGGGGCCGGGAATGAGCAGTTCTTC; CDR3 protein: CASSEGQGAGNEQFF